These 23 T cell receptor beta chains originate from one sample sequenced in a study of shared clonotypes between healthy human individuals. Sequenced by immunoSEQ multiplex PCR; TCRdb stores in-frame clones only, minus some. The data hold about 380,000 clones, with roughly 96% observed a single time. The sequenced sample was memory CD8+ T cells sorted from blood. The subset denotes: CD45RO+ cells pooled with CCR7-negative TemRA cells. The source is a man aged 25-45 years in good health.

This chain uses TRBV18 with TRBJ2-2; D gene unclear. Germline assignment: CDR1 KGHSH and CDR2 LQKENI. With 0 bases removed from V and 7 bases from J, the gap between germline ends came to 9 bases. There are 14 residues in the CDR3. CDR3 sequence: CASSPPERYGELFF. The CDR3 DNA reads TGTGCCAGCTCACCACCGGAAAGATACGGGGAGCTGTTTTTT.

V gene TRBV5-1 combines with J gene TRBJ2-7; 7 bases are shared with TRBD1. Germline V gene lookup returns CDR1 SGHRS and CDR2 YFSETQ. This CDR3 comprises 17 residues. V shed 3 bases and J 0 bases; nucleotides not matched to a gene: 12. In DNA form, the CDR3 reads TGCGCCAGCAGCTCGGGACAGTCTGACCTAAGCTCCTACGAGCAGTACTTC. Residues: CASSSGQSDLSSYEQYF.

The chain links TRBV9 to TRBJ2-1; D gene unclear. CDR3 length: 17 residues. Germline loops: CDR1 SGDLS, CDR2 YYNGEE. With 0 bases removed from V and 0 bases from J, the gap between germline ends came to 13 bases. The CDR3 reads CASSVARVLSSYNEQFF. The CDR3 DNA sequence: TGTGCCAGCAGCGTAGCTAGGGTTCTCAGCTCCTACAATGAGCAGTTCTTC.

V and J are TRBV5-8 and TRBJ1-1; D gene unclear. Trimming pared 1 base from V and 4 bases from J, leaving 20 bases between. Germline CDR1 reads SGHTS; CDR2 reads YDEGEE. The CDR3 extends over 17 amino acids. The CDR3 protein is CASSLLGVSLALTEAFF. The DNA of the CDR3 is TGTGCCAGCAGCTTGTTAGGTGTCAGCCTAGCTCTCACTGAAGCTTTCTTT.

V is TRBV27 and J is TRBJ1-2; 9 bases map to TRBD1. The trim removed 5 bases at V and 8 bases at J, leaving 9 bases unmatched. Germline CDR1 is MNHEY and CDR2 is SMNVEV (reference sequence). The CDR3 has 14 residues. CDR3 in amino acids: CASSPNRGRWGYTF. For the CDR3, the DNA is TGTGCCAGCAGTCCGAACAGGGGGCGATGGGGCTACACCTTC.

The CDR3 loop is CASSEVPSQGATQYF. In DNA, the CDR3 is TGTGCCAGCAGTGAAGTCCCTAGCCAGGGCGCTACGCAGTATTTT. The V gene is TRBV2, the J gene TRBJ2-3; perhaps D is TRBD1 or TRBD2 (5 bases each). Germline V gene data show CDR1 as SNHLY and CDR2 as FYNNEI. V shed 1 base and J shed 8 bases, with 16 bases lying between them. The length of the CDR3 is 15 residues.

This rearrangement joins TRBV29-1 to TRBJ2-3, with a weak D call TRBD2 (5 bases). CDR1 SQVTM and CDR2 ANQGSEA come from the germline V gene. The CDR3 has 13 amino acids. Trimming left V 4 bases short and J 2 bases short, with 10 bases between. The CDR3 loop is CSVGGYHTDTQYF. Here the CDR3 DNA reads TGCAGCGTTGGCGGGTACCACACAGATACGCAGTATTTT.

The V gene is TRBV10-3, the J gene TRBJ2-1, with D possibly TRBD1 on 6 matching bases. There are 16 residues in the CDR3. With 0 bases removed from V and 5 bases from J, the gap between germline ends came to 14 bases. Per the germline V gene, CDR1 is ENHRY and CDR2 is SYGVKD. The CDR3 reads CAISESAGEINNEQFF. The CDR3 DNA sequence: TGTGCCATCAGTGAGTCCGCAGGGGAGATAAACAATGAGCAGTTCTTC.

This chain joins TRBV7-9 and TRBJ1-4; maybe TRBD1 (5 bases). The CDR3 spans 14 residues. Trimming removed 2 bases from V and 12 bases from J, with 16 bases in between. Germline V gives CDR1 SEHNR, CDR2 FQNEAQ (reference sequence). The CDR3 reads CASSLWDGTFELFF. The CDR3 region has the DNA TGTGCCAGCAGCTTATGGGACGGCACTTTCGAACTGTTTTTT.

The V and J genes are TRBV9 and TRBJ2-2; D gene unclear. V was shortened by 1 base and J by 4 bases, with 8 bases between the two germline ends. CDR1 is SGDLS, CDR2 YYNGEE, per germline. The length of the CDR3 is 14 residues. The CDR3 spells CASSVFSSTGELFF. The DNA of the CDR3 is TGTGCCAGCAGCGTATTTTCTAGCACCGGGGAGCTGTTTTTT.

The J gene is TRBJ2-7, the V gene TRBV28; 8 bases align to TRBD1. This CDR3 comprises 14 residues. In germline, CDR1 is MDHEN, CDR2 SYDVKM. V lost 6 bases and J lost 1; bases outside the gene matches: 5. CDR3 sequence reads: CASRSGQVSYEQYF. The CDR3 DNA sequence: TGTGCCAGCAGGTCGGGACAGGTTTCCTACGAGCAGTACTTC. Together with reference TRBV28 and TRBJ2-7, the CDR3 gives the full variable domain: DVKVTQSSRYLVKRTGEKVFLECVQDMDHENMFWYRQDPGLGLRLIYFSYDVKMKEKGDIPEGYSVSREKKERFSLILESASTNQTSMYLCASRSGQVSYEQYFGPGTRLTVT.

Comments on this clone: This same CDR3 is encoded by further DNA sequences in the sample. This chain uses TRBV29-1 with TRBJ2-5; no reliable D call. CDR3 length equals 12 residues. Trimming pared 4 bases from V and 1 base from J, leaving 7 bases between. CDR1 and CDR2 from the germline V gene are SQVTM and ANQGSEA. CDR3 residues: CSVVGLQETQYF. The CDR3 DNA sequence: TGCAGCGTTGTAGGGCTCCAAGAGACCCAGTACTTC.

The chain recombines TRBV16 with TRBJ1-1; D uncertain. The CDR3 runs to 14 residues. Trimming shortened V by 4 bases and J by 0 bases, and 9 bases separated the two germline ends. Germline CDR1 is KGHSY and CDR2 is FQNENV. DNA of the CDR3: TGTGCCAGCAGCCTATTCGGGATGAACACTGAAGCTTTCTTT. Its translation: CASSLFGMNTEAFF.

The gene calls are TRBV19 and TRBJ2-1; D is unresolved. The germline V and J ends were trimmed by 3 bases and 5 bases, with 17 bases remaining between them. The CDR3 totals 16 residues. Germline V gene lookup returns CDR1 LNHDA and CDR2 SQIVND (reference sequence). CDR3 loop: CASSIIGGLTNNEQFF. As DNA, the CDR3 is TGTGCCAGTAGTATCATTGGTGGCCTCACGAACAATGAGCAGTTCTTC.

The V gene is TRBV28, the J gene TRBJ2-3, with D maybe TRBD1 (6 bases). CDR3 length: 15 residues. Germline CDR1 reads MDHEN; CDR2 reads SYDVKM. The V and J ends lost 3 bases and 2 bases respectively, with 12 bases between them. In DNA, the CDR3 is TGTGCCAGCAGTTTGGACAGTTCATTCACAGATACGCAGTATTTT. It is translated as CASSLDSSFTDTQYF.

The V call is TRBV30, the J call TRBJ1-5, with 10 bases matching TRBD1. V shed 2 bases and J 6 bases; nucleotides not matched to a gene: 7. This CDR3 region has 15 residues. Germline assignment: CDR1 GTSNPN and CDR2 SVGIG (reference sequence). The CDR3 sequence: CAWSTQTGGSQPQHF. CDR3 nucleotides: TGTGCCTGGAGTACCCAGACAGGGGGCAGTCAGCCCCAGCATTTT.

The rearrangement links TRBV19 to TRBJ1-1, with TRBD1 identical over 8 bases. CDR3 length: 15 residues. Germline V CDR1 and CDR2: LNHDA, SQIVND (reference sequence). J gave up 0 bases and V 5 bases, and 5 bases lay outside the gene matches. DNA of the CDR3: TGTGCCAGTAGTTCGGACAGGGTCCTGAACACTGAAGCTTTCTTT. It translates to CASSSDRVLNTEAFF.

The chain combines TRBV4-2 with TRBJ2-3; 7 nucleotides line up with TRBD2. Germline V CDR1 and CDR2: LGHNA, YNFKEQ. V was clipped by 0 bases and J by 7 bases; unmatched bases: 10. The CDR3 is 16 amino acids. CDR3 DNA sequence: TGTGCCAGCAGCCAAGATTGGGGCGGGAGATTATATACGCAGTATTTT. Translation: CASSQDWGGRLYTQYF.

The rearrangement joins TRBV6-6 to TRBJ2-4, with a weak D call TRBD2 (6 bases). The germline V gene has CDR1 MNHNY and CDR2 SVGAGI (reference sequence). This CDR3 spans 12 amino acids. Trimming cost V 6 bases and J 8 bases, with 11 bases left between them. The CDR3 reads CASREPGDIQYF. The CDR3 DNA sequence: TGTGCCAGCAGGGAGCCGGGGGACATTCAGTACTTC.

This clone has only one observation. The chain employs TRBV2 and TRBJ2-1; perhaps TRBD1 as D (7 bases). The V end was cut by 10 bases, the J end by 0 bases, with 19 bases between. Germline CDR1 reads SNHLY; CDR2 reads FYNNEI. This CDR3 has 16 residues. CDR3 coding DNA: TGTGCCATCAACAGGGGCGCGGGAAGCTCCTACAATGAGCAGTTCTTC. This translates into CAINRGAGSSYNEQFF.

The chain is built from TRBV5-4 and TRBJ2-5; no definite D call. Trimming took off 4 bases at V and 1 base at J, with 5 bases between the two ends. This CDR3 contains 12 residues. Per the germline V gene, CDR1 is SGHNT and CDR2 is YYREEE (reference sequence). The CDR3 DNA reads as TGTGCCAGCAGCCGCATCCAAGAGACCCAGTACTTC. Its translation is CASSRIQETQYF.

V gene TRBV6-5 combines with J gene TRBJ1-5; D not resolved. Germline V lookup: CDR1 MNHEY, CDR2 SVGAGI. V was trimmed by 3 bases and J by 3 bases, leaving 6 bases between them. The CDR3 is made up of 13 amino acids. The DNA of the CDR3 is TGTGCCAGCAGTTATGTTCCCAATCAGCCCCAGCATTTT. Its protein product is CASSYVPNQPQHF.

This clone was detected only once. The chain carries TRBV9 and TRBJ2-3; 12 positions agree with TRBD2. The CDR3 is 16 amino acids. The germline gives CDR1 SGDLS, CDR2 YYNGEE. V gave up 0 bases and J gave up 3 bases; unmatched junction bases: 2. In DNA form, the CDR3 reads TGTGCCAGCAGCGTAGCTAGCGGGAGGGGGACAGATACGCAGTATTTT. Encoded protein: CASSVASGRGTDTQYF.